A single sample gave rise to the 16 T cell receptor beta chains below, sequenced in a study of identifying expanded T cells in peripheral blood. Sequencing used immunoSEQ multiplex PCR; TCRdb keeps in-frame clones, though not all of them. The top ten clones hold approximately 16% of a sample with under 120,000 clones, 75% to 90% of them seen once. The sequenced sample consisted of blood. The receptors shown here come from a person between 18 and 70 years old in good health.

The chain uses TRBV10-3 and TRBJ1-1, with D hard to call. Germline CDR1 and CDR2: ENHRY and SYGVKD. Between the trimmed V and J ends, which lost 3 bases and 4 bases, there was a span of 12 bases. The CDR3 runs 14 residues. Here the CDR3 reads CAISESKWATEAFF. CDR3 coding DNA: TGTGCCATCAGTGAAAGCAAGTGGGCCACTGAAGCTTTCTTT.

This chain connects TRBV5-1 to TRBJ2-6, with 7 positions matching TRBD1. The CDR3 sequence is 18 residues long. V shed 5 bases and J 0 bases; nucleotides not matched to a gene: 11. Germline V gene sequence: CDR1 SGHRS, CDR2 YFSETQ. This CDR3 is CASSYPRDSLSGANVLTF. CDR3 coding DNA: TGCGCCAGCAGTTATCCCCGGGACAGCCTCTCTGGGGCCAACGTCCTGACTTTC.

This clone has just a few counts. The rearrangement links TRBV6-6 to TRBJ1-2; 7 bases fit TRBD1. Germline loops: CDR1 MNHNY, CDR2 SVGAGI (reference sequence). The J segment lost 4 bases and the V segment lost 5 bases, leaving 1 base of the junction unmatched. The CDR3 has 12 amino acids. CDR3 region: CASSGDSYGYTF. In nucleotides, the CDR3 is TGTGCCAGCAGTGGGGACAGCTATGGCTACACCTTC.

Only a few counts were recorded for this clone. V gene TRBV4-2 combines with J gene TRBJ1-2, with 9 nucleotides matching TRBD1. The CDR3 has 14 residues. Germline trimming cut 2 bases from V and 6 bases from J; bases unmatched to any gene: 4. The germline gives CDR1 LGHNA, CDR2 YNFKEQ. CDR3 sequence (DNA): TGTGCCAGCAGCCAACAGGGACAGGGAAATGGCTACACCTTC. As protein: CASSQQGQGNGYTF.

The genes are TRBV7-2 and TRBJ2-7, with D unclear. The ends were cut back, 2 bases at V and 4 bases at J, with 6 bases in the middle. Germline V gene data show CDR1 as SGHTA and CDR2 as FQGNSA. This CDR3 is built from 12 residues. The CDR3 DNA is TGTGCCAGCAGCTTATTCGCATACGAGCAGTACTTC. It translates to CASSLFAYEQYF.

The chain couples TRBV7-7 to TRBJ2-7; 7 bases align to TRBD2. The CDR3 is made up of 14 amino acids. Germline CDR1 SSHAT, CDR2 FNYEAQ (reference sequence). V was pared by 5 bases and J by 0 bases, with 4 bases of the junction left unmatched. This CDR3 is CASSPGTTSYEQYF. The CDR3 bases are TGTGCCAGCAGCCCGGGGACTACCTCCTACGAGCAGTACTTC.

The chain links TRBV7-9 to TRBJ2-2; TRBD2 matches 14 bases. Germline-derived CDR1 and CDR2 are SEHNR and FQNEAQ (reference sequence). This CDR3 is built from 18 residues. The V and J ends lost 5 bases and 7 bases, in that order; junction bases with no gene match: 12. The DNA for the CDR3 is TGTGCCAGCAGCCCAGGACTAGCGGGGGGAAGAATTTTCGGGGAGCTGTTTTTT. This encodes CASSPGLAGGRIFGELFF.

The chain employs TRBV2 and TRBJ2-3; possibly TRBD1 for D (6 bases). CDR1 SNHLY and CDR2 FYNNEI come from the germline V gene. With 8 bases removed from V and 0 bases from J, the gap between germline ends came to 21 bases. The CDR3 is 17 amino acids. CDR3 DNA: TGTGCCAGCTCCAAACGTGGACAGAGTACTAGCACAGATACGCAGTATTTT. Translation gives CASSKRGQSTSTDTQYF.

The rearrangement uses TRBV6-6 and TRBJ1-2; D remains ambiguous. There are 10 residues in the CDR3. Trimming stripped 8 bases from V and 8 bases from J, with 9 bases between. Germline CDR1 and CDR2: MNHNY and SVGAGI (reference sequence). The CDR3, as DNA: TGTGCCAGCTACAAAGCGGGCTACACCTTC. Amino acids: CASYKAGYTF.

This clone came up a few times. This chain connects TRBV5-6 to TRBJ1-6; tentative D call: TRBD1 (5 bases). Germline assignment: CDR1 SGHDT and CDR2 YYEEEE. Trimming shortened V by 2 bases and J by 7 bases, and 10 bases separated the two germline ends. This CDR3 region has 14 residues. CDR3 DNA: TGTGCCAGCAGCTTCCTCGGGGGGAATTCACCCCTCCACTTT. This encodes CASSFLGGNSPLHF. The full variable domain, in which reference TRBV5-6 and TRBJ1-6 provide the parts outside the CDR3, is DAGVTQSPTHLIKTRGQQVTLRCSPKSGHDTVSWYQQALGQGPQFIFQYYEEEERQRGNFPDRFSGHQFPNYSSELNVNALLLGDSALYLCASSFLGGNSPLHFGNGTRLTVT.

This clone was observed once. V and J are TRBV7-9 and TRBJ1-1; D is unresolved. The CDR3 is made up of 16 amino acids. V dropped 5 bases and J dropped 11 bases, with 27 bases sitting between them. Germline CDR1 and CDR2: SEHNR and FQNEAQ (reference sequence). The CDR3 DNA reads as TGTGCCAGCAGCAATCGACGGTCGCCAGCAGACGCGCGGGCTTTCTTT. This gives the protein CASSNRRSPADARAFF.

The chain carries TRBV29-1 and TRBJ2-5; D perhaps matches TRBD2 (6 bases). Germline V gene lookup returns CDR1 SQVTM and CDR2 ANQGSEA. The CDR3 is made up of 13 amino acids. V lost 4 bases to trimming and J lost 4 bases, with 13 bases between them. This chain's CDR3 is CSVVGVGGETQYF. CDR3 DNA sequence: TGCAGCGTTGTGGGGGTGGGAGGAGAGACCCAGTACTTC.

The chain combines TRBV9 with TRBJ1-3; D gene ambiguous. Germline V gene data show CDR1 as SGDLS and CDR2 as YYNGEE. Trimming shortened V by 4 bases and J by 0 bases, and 17 bases separated the two germline ends. This CDR3 region has 17 residues. The CDR3 bases are TGTGCCAGCAGCCCCTACGCGGGATCCTTCTCTGGAAACACCATATATTTT. It yields the protein CASSPYAGSFSGNTIYF.

The chain links TRBV7-2 to TRBJ1-5; D gene unclear. V lost 1 base and J lost 3, with 10 bases in between. CDR3 length: 15 residues. In germline, CDR1 is SGHTA, CDR2 FQGNSA. CDR3: CASSLGGSLNQPQHF. The CDR3, as DNA: TGTGCCAGCAGCTTAGGAGGCAGCCTCAATCAGCCCCAGCATTTT.

This chain links TRBV7-8 with TRBJ2-1; D is unclear. The CDR3 has 12 residues. V was shortened by 1 base and J by 11 bases, with 9 bases between the two germline ends. Germline V CDR1 and CDR2: SGHVS, FQNEAQ. The CDR3 coding sequence is TGTGCCAGCAGCTTAGTCCAACTCCAGCAGTTCTTC. This translates into CASSLVQLQQFF.

This chain links TRBV6-5 with TRBJ2-1; no clear D. Trimming left V 5 bases short and J 3 bases short, with 11 bases between. This CDR3 has 14 residues. In germline, CDR1 is MNHEY, CDR2 SVGAGI. The CDR3 here is CASSPQVGYNEQFF. The CDR3 nucleotides are TGTGCCAGCAGTCCTCAAGTTGGCTACAATGAGCAGTTCTTC.